One and the same sample provided the 19 T cell receptor delta chains below, sequenced in a study of gamma-delta T cells after stem cell transplantation. TCRdb re-called clones from the RT-PCR reads via CATT. The table lists 800 or so delta-chain clones, 2.1% of them singletons. Source material: gamma-delta T cells. These receptors all stem from a human donor. It is not recorded whose cells these are; they may come from a transplant donor.

Comment on this clone: The protein TCRdb lists belongs to a much larger clone and differs from this DNA's translation at residue 7, which points to a read error; the protein shown is made from the DNA. The chain employs TRDV2 and TRDJ1; D might be TRDD3 (6 bases). The CDR3 covers 18 residues. The germline gives CDR1 GEAIGNYY, CDR2 EKD. Trimming removed 5 bases from V and 0 bases from J, with 24 bases in between. CDR3 nucleotide sequence: TGTGCCTGTGCTCCTGTAATGGGGGGTCCCAAGTACACCGATAAACTCATCTTT. This sequence encodes CACAPVMGGPKYTDKLIF.

Comments on this clone: One base separates it from a far larger clone, so it is likely a read error. Different DNA sequences within this sample yield the same CDR3. The chain uses TRDV1 and TRDJ2, with 12 positions matching TRDD3. CDR1 TSWWSYY and CDR2 QGS come from the germline V gene. Trimming removed 8 bases from V and 3 bases from J; junction bases left unmatched: 19. This CDR3 spans 20 amino acids. CDR3 bases: TGTGCTCTTTTTTCTTGGCCTCCTACTGGGGGATACACGCTGACAGCACAACTCTTCTTT. It encodes CALFSWPPTGGYTLTAQLFF.

This clone was recorded a few times. This likely came from a read error, as a far larger clone is one base away. Within the sample, other DNA sequences also encode this same CDR3. For the CDR3, the DNA is TGTGCTCTTGGGGAAGGCCGACCTACTATACTGGGTCGAATTAACGTTTACACCGATAAGCTCATCTTT. This codes for CALGEGRPTILGRINVYTDKLIF. The V and J genes are TRDV1 and TRDJ1; D might be TRDD3 (6 bases). Germline lookup yields CDR1 TSWWSYY and CDR2 QGS. The CDR3 extends over 23 amino acids.

Only a few counts were recorded for this clone. The amino acid sequence in TCRdb belongs to a much larger clone and departs from this DNA's translation at residue 10, likely a sequencing read error; the sequence shown is translated from the DNA. The chain is built from TRDV3 and TRDJ1, with 8 bases fitting TRDD2. J lost 3 bases, V lost 4 bases, and 28 bases had no gene match. The CDR3 totals 20 residues. Looked up from germline, CDR1 is TVYSNPD and CDR2 is GDNSRS (reference sequence). The CDR3, as DNA: TGTGCCTCCGCCGCTTCCTACGCAGGGACACCCCCGGGAGGCGCCGATAAACTCATCTTT. Translating gives CASAASYAGTPPGGADKLIF. Complete variable domain (other parts from reference TRDV3 and TRDJ1): CDKVTQSSPDQTVASGSEVVLLCTYDTVYSNPDLFWYRIRPDYSFQFVFYGDNSRSEGADFTQGRFSVKHILTQKAFHLVISPVRTEDSATYYCASAASYAGTPPGGADKLIFGKGTRVTVEP.

To note about this clone: A far larger clone is only one base removed, so a read error is likely. The chain links TRDV1 to TRDJ1; TRDD3 agrees at 8 bases. The CDR3 consists of 22 residues. J lost 0 bases, V lost 0 bases, and 21 bases had no gene match. The germline gives CDR1 TSWWSYY, CDR2 QGS. The CDR3 sequence: CALGELRPSHGSGGPHTDKLIF. The DNA of the CDR3 is TGTGCTCTTGGGGAACTCCGGCCTTCCCACGGCTCTGGGGGACCCCACACCGATAAACTCATCTTT.

This clone was observed a handful of times. A far larger clone is one nucleotide away, so this likely arose from a read error. The chain is built from TRDV1 and TRDJ1; D possibly corresponds to TRDD2 (9 bases). The V gene lost 0 bases and the J gene lost 0 bases, with 29 bases spanning the gap. The CDR3 sequence is 22 residues long. Germline CDR1 and CDR2: TSWWSYY and QGS. Here the CDR3 DNA reads TGTGCTCTTGGGGAACTCCGGCCTTCCTACGGCCCTGGGGGACCCCACACCGATAAACTCATCTTT. It encodes CALGELRPSYGPGGPHTDKLIF.

Sample share makes this clone large. The rearrangement uses TRDV3 and TRDJ1, with a tentative D call TRDD3 (8 bases). Per germline, CDR1 TVYSNPD and CDR2 GDNSRS (reference sequence). The CDR3 spans 19 residues. The V and J ends lost 3 bases and 1 base respectively, with 30 bases between them. CDR3 in DNA: TGTGCCTTCGGAGGAGTTCCTACTGGGGGGATGGGTCGCACCGATAAACTCATCTTT. Its translation: CAFGGVPTGGMGRTDKLIF.

This clone was seen only a few times. A read error likely explains why the TCRdb protein, taken from a much larger clone, differs from this DNA's translation at residue 16; the protein shown is translated from the DNA. The chain has TRDV1 and TRDJ1; 9 positions agree with TRDD3. Germline V gene data show CDR1 as TSWWSYY and CDR2 as QGS. V lost 0 bases, J lost 3 bases, and 20 bases stayed unmatched. The CDR3 runs 21 residues. The CDR3 DNA sequence: TGTGCTCTTGGGGAACTCGAATTTTCCCTGGGGATACGGAGTGGCCCCGATAAACTCATCTTT. Residues: CALGELEFSLGIRSGPDKLIF.

As concerns this clone: A far larger clone is one nucleotide away, so this likely arose from a read error. Different DNA sequences within this sample yield the same CDR3. The rearrangement joins TRDV1 to TRDJ1, with TRDD3 identical over 9 bases. The CDR3 is made up of 22 amino acids. The germline V gene has CDR1 TSWWSYY and CDR2 QGS. The trim removed 0 bases at V and 0 bases at J, leaving 20 bases unmatched. The CDR3 here is CALGELRPQSVLGDLYTDKLIF. DNA of the CDR3: TGTGCTCTTGGGGAACTTAGACCCCAATCGGTACTGGGGGACCTGTACACCGATAAACTCATCTTT.

This clone was observed a handful of times. A read error is likely here: a far larger clone is one base away. J is TRDJ1 and V is TRDV1; TRDD3 aligns across 9 bases. The CDR3 sequence is 19 residues long. Germline V gene data show CDR1 as TSWWSYY and CDR2 as QGS. The CDR3 region has the DNA TGTGCTCTTCGGTCCACAACAACTACTGGGGGGATACCCACCGATAAACTCACCTTT. Translation: CALRSTTTTGGIPTDKLTF.

This clone occurred a few times. A far bigger clonotype differs at one base, so this is likely a read error. J is TRDJ1 and V is TRDV1; 9 bases are a match to TRDD3. This CDR3 is built from 19 residues. CDR1 and CDR2 (germline): TSWWSYY, QGS. V was pared by 7 bases and J by 0 bases, with 18 bases of the junction left unmatched. The CDR3 region is CALEASTLTGGLYTDKLIF. The CDR3 nucleotides read TGTGCTCTTGAGGCCTCTACGCTTACTGGGGGACTGTACACCGATAAACTCATCTTT.

V gene TRDV2 combines with J gene TRDJ1, with 12 positions matching TRDD3. The CDR3 has 20 residues. V was clipped by 2 bases and J by 0 bases; unmatched bases: 15. Germline V gene sequence: CDR1 GEAIGNYY, CDR2 EKD. The CDR3 nucleotides read TGTGCCTGTGACAGGGGGAAATACTGGGGGATACTTGGGTACACCGATAAACTCATCTTT. Its protein is CACDRGKYWGILGYTDKLIF.

This clone was counted only a few times. This may stem from a read error, because a much larger clone lies one nucleotide away. Within the sample, other DNA sequences also encode this same CDR3. The chain couples TRDV3 to TRDJ1; 12 bases line up with TRDD3. The CDR3 consists of 22 residues. Germline values: CDR1 TVYSNPD, CDR2 GDNSRS (reference sequence). Trimming took 1 base from V and 0 from J; bases not matched to a gene: 24. CDR3 nucleotides: TGTGCCTTTACTCCGTCCCCATCCTACGCTGGGGGATACGGAGGCTACACCGATAAACTCATCTTT. Its protein is CAFTPSPSYAGGYGGYTDKLIF.

This clone was counted a few times. The TCRdb protein comes from a much larger clone and disagrees with this DNA's translation at residue 9, likely due to a read error; the protein given here is derived from the DNA. The rearrangement links TRDV1 to TRDJ1; no definite D call. Trimming stripped 1 base from V and 3 bases from J, with 9 bases between. This CDR3 contains 14 residues. Germline V CDR1 and CDR2: TSWWSYY, QGS. The CDR3 nucleotides read TGTGCTCTTGGGGAACGCCGGTACGCCGATAAACTCATCTTT. Amino acid sequence: CALGERRYADKLIF.

Concerning this clone: A far bigger clonotype differs at one base, so this is likely a read error. The same CDR3 can be traced to other DNA sequences in this sample. This rearrangement joins TRDV1 to TRDJ1; possibly TRDD3 for D (5 bases). The CDR3 is 20 amino acids. Deletions cut 2 bases from V and 0 bases from J, with 25 bases between. The germline V gene encodes CDR1 TSWWSYY and CDR2 QGS. CDR3 amino acids: CALGEGDPAGGLRYTDKLIF. Here the CDR3 DNA reads TGTGCTCTTGGGGAAGGGGACCCGGCTGGAGGATTAAGGTACACCGATAAACTCATCTTT.

Note on this clone: A far larger clone is one nucleotide away, so this likely arose from a read error. This specimen includes other DNA sequences encoding the same CDR3. The J gene is TRDJ1, the V gene TRDV1; D possibly corresponds to TRDD3 (6 bases). CDR3 length equals 20 residues. Germline loops: CDR1 TSWWSYY, CDR2 QGS. The V end lost 2 bases, the J end lost 3 bases, and 28 bases lay between the germline ends. CDR3 in amino acids: CALGEKGDSLLDWAADKLIF. For the CDR3, the DNA is TGTGCTCTTGGGGAAAAAGGGGATTCCCTACTTGACTGGGCGGCCGATAAACTCATCTTT.

In this sample, this clone turned up a few times. A far larger clone is one base from this, pointing to a likely read error. Other DNA sequences in the sample encode the same CDR3. The chain recombines TRDV1 with TRDJ3; 11 bases are a match to TRDD3. The CDR3 is made up of 23 amino acids. Looked up from germline, CDR1 is TSWWSYY and CDR2 is QGS. CDR3: CALGEGWGIRSRPSSWDTRQMFF. The CDR3 DNA sequence: TGTGCTCTTGGGGAAGGTTGGGGGATACGCTCCCGACCCAGCTCCTGGGACACCCGGCAGATGTTTTTC.

This clone ranks as hyperexpanded (1% or more). Other DNA sequences of this sample code for an identical CDR3. This chain uses TRDV3 with TRDJ4, with 8 bases identical to TRDD3. Germline V lookup: CDR1 TVYSNPD, CDR2 GDNSRS (reference sequence). The CDR3 is made up of 17 amino acids. The trim removed 2 bases at V and 0 bases at J, leaving 17 bases unmatched. The CDR3 sequence is CAFPDRRYWGPPRPLIF. The CDR3 DNA is TGTGCCTTTCCAGACCGGAGATACTGGGGGCCGCCCAGACCCCTGATCTTT.

By frequency in the sample, this clone is large (0.1 to 1%). The sample has other DNA sequences that encode this CDR3 too. The CDR3: CALGELVPKRGDRSFPDKLIF. In DNA, the CDR3 is TGTGCTCTTGGGGAATTAGTACCTAAACGAGGGGATAGGTCCTTCCCCGATAAACTCATCTTT. The J gene is TRDJ1, the V gene TRDV1; D perhaps matches TRDD3 (7 bases). The CDR3 extends over 21 amino acids. Trimming stripped 2 bases from V and 3 bases from J, with 31 bases between. Germline CDR1 and CDR2: TSWWSYY and QGS.